This T cell receptor beta chain appears in the sequencing data of a study of blood T cell repertoires in COVID-19. Germline values: CDR1 SNHLY, CDR2 FYNNEI. This CDR3 has 14 residues. Trimming pared 5 bases from V and 7 bases from J, leaving 15 bases between. Generated by immunoSEQ multiplex PCR, the TCRdb table keeps only in-frame clones and is missing some. The sample comprises about 400,000 clones, 88% of which are singletons, and around 2.1% rests with the top ten. Sequencing used PBMCs or T cells enriched from blood (not recorded which). The source is a woman in her thirties or forties with acute COVID-19. This chain connects TRBV2 to TRBJ2-1; tentative D call: TRBD1 (6 bases). CDR3 in amino acids: CASSRGPRGNEQFF. CDR3 DNA: TGTGCCAGCAGTAGAGGACCCAGGGGAAATGAGCAGTTCTTC.